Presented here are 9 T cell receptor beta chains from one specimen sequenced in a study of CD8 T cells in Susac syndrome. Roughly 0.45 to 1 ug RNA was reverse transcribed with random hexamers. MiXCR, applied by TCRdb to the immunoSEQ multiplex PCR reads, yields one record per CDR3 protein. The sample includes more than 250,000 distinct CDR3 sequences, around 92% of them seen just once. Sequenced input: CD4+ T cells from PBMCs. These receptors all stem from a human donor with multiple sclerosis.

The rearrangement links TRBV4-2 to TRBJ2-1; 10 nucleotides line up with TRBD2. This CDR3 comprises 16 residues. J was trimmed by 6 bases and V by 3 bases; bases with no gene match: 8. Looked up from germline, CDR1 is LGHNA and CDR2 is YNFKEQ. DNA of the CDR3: TGTGCCAGCAGCCAGAGCAGCGGGAGGGTCCCCAATGAGCAGTTCTTC. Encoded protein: CASSQSSGRVPNEQFF.

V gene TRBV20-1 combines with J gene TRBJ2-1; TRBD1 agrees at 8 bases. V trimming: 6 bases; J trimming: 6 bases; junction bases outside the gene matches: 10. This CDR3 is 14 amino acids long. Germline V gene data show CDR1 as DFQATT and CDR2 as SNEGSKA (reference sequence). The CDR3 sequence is CSAEGTGRGNEQFF. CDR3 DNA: TGCAGTGCCGAAGGGACAGGTCGGGGCAATGAGCAGTTCTTC.

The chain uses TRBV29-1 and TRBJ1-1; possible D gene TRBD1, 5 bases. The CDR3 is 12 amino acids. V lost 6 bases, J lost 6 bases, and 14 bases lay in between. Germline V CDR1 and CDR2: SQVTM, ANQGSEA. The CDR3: CSVLRVESEAFF. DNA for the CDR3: TGCAGCGTCCTCAGGGTGGAGTCTGAAGCTTTCTTT.

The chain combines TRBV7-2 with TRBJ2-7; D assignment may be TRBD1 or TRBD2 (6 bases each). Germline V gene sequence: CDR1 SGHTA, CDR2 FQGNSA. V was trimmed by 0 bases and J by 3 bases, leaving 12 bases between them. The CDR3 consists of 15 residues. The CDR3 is CASSLAEGGIYEQYF. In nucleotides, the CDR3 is TGTGCCAGCAGCTTAGCGGAAGGGGGGATCTACGAGCAGTACTTC.

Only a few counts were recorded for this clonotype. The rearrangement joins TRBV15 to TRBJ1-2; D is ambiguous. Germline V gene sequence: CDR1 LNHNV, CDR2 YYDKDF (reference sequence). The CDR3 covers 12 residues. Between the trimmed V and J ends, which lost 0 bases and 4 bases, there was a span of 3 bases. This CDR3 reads CATSRDTYGYTF. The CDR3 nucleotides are TGTGCCACCAGCAGAGACACCTATGGCTACACCTTC.

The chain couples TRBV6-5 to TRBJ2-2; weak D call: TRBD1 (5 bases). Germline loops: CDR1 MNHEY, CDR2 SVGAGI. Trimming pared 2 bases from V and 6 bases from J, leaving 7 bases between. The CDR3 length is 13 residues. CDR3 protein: CASSYQGPGELFF. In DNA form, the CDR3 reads TGTGCCAGCAGTTACCAGGGTCCCGGGGAGCTGTTTTTT.

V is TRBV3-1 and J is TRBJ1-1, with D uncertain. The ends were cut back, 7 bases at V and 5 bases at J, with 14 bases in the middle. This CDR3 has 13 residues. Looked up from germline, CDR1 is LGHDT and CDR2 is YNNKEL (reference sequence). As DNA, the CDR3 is TGTGCCAGCACTACGGGGTTCAGGACTGAAGCTTTCTTT. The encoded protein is CASTTGFRTEAFF.

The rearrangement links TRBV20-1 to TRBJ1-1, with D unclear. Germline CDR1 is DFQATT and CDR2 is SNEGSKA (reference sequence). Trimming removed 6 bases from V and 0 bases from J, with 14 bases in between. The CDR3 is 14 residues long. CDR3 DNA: TGCAGTGCACCAAGACGGAGCCTGAACACTGAAGCTTTCTTT. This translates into CSAPRRSLNTEAFF.

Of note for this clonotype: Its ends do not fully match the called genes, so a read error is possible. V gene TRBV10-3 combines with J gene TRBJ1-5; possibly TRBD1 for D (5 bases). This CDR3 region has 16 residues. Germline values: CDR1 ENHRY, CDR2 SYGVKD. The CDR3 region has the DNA TGTGCCAGCAGTGGGGGGGAGTGGGATAGCAATCAGCCCCAGCATTTT. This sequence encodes CASSGGEWDSNQPQHF.